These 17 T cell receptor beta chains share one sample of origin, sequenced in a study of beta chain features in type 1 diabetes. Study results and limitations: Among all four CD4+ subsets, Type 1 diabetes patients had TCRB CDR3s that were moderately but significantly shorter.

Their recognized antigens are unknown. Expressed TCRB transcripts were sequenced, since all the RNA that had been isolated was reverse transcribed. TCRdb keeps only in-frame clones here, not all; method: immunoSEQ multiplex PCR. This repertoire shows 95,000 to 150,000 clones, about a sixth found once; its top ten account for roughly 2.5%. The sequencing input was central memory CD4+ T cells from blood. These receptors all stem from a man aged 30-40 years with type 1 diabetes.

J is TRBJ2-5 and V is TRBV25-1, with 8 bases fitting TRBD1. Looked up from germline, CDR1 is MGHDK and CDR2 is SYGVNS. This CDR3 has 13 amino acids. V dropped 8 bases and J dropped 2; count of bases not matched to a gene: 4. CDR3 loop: CASGYRGQETQYF. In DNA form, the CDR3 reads TGTGCCAGCGGGTACAGGGGGCAAGAGACCCAGTACTTC.

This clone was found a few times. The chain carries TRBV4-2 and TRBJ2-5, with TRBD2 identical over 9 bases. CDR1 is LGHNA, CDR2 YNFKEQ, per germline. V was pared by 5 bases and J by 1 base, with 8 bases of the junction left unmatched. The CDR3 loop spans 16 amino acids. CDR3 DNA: TGTGCCAGCAGCTATCGACTAGCGGATTCCCAAGAGACCCAGTACTTC. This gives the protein CASSYRLADSQETQYF.

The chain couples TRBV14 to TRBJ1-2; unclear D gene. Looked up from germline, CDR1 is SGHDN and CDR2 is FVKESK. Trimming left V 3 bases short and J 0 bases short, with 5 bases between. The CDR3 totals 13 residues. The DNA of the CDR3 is TGTGCCAGCAGCCAGGCGGCTAACTATGGCTACACCTTC. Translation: CASSQAANYGYTF. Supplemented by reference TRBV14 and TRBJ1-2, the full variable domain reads EAGVTQFPSHSVIEKGQTVTLRCDPISGHDNLYWYRRVMGKEIKFLLHFVKESKQDESGMPNNRFLAERTGGTYSTLKVQPAELEDSGVYFCASSQAANYGYTFGSGTRLTVV.

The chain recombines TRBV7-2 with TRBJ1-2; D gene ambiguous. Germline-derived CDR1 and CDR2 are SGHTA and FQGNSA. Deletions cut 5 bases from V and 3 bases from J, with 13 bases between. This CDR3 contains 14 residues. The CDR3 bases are TGTGCCAGCAGCCCTTCCCGACGGTACTATGGCTACACCTTC. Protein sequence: CASSPSRRYYGYTF.

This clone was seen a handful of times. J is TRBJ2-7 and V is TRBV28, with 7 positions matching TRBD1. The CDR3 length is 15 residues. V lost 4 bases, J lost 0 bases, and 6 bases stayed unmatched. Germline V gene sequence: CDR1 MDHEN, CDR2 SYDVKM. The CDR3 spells CASSSDRDYSYEQYF. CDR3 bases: TGTGCCAGCAGTTCCGACAGGGATTACTCCTACGAGCAGTACTTC.

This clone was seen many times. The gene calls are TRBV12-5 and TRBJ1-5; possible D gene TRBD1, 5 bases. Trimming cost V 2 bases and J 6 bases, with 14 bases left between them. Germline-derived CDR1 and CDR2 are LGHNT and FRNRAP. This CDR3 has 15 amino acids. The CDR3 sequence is CASGLKERGGQPQHF. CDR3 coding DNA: TGTGCTAGTGGTTTGAAGGAAAGGGGAGGTCAGCCCCAGCATTTT.

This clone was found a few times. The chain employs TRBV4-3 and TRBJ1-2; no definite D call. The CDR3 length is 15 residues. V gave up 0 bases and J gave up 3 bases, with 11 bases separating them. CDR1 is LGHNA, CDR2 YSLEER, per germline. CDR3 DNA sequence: TGCGCCAGCAGCCAAGACCTCAAGGGCGACTATGGCTACACCTTC. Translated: CASSQDLKGDYGYTF.

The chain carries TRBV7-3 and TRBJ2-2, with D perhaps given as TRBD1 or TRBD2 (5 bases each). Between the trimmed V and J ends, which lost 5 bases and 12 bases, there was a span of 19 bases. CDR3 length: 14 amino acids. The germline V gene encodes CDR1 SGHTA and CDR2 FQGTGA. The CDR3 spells CASSPRGEGKKLFF. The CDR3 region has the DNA TGTGCCAGCAGCCCCAGAGGCGAGGGGAAAAAGCTGTTTTTT.

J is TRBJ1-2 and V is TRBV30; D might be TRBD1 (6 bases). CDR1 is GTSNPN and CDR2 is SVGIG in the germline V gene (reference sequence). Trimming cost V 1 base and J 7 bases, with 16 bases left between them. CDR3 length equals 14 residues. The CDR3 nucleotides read TGTGCCTGGAGTGCGACTCAGGGGTTACGTGGCTACACCTTC. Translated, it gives CAWSATQGLRGYTF.

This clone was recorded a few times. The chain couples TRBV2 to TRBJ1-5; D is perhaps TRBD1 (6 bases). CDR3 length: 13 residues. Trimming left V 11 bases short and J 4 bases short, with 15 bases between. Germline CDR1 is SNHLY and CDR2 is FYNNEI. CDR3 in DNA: TGTGCCGGAACTCGGGGGCCAAATCAGCCCCAGCATTTT. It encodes CAGTRGPNQPQHF.

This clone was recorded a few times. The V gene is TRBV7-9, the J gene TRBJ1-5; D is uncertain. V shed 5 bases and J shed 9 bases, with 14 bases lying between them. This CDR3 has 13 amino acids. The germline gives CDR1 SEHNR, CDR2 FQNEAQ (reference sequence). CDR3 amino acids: CASSPSSKGPQHF. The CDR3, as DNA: TGTGCCAGCAGCCCCTCCTCGAAAGGGCCCCAGCATTTT.

The CDR3: CSVLTVNEKLFF. In DNA, the CDR3 is TGCAGCGTCTTGACAGTTAATGAAAAACTGTTTTTT. J is TRBJ1-4 and V is TRBV29-1; weak D call: TRBD1 (5 bases). The CDR3 loop spans 12 amino acids. The V end was cut by 6 bases, the J end by 4 bases, with 9 bases between. Germline loops: CDR1 SQVTM, CDR2 ANQGSEA.

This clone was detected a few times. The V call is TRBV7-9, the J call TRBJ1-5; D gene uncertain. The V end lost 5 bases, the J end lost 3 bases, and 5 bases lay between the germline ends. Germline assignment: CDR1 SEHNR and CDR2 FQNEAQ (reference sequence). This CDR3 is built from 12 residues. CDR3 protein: CASSLPNQPQHF. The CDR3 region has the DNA TGTGCCAGCAGCCTCCCCAATCAGCCCCAGCATTTT.

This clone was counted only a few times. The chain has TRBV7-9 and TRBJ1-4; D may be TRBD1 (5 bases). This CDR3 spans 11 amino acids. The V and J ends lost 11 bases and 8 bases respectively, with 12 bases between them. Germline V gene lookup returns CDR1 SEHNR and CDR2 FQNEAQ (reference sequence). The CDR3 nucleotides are TGTGCCGACGGGACGGACGAAAAACTGTTTTTT. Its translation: CADGTDEKLFF.

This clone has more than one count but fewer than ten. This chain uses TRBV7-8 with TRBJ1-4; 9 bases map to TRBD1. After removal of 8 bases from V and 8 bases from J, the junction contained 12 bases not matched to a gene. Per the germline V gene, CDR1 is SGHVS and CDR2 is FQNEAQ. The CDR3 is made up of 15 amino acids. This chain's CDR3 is CASGQSGTGNEKLFF. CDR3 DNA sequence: TGTGCCAGCGGGCAGAGCGGGACAGGGAACGAAAAACTGTTTTTT.

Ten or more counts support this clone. CDR3 sequence reads: CASSLGAADSGNTIYF. CDR3 in DNA: TGTGCCAGCAGCTTAGGGGCAGCGGACTCTGGAAACACCATATATTTT. V usage is TRBV7-6 and J usage is TRBJ1-3; D not certain. The germline V and J ends were trimmed by 1 base and 0 bases, with 10 bases remaining between them. CDR3 size: 16 residues. Germline assignment: CDR1 SGHVS and CDR2 FNYEAQ.

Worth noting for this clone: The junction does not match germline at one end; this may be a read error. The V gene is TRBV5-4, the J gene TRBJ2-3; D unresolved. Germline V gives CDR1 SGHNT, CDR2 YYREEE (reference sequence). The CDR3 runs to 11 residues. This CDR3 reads CASSNTDTQYF. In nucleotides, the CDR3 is TGCGCCAGCAGCAACACAGATACGCAGTATTTT.